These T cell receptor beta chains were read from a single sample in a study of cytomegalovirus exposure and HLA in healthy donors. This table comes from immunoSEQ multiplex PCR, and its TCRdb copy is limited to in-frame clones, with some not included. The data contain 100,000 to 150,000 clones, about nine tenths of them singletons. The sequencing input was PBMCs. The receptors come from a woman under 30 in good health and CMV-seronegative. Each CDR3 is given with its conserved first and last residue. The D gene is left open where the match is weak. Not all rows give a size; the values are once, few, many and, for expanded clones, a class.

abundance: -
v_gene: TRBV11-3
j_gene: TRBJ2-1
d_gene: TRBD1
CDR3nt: TGTGCCAGCACCTCTTCGGGACAGGTGAACAATGAGCAGTTCTTC
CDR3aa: CASTSSGQVNNEQFF

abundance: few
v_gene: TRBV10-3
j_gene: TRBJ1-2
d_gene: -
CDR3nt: TGTGCCATCAGGGACTTTCGGTATGGCTACACCTTC
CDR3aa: CAIRDFRYGYTF

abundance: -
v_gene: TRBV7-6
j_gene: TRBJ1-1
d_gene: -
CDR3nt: TGTGCCAGCAGCTTAATGGCGGAAATGAACACTGAAGCTTTCTTT
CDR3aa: CASSLMAEMNTEAFF

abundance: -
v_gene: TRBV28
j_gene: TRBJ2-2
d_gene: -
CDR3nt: TGTGCCAGCAGTATACGGGGGTTGGGCGGGGAGCTGTTTTTT
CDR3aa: CASSIRGLGGELFF

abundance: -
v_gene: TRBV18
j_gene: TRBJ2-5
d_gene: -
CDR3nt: TGTGCCAGCTCCCCTGGTTCGGGAGAGACCCAGTACTTC
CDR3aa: CASSPGSGETQYF

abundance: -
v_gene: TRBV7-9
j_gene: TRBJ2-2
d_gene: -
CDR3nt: TGTGCCAGCAGCTTAGTCGGGAAATTGAACACCGGGGAGCTGTTTTTT
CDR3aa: CASSLVGKLNTGELFF

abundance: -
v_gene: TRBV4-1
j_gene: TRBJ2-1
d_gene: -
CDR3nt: TGCGCCAGCAGCCCCAGGAGGGTAGATGAGCAGTTCTTC
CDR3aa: CASSPRRVDEQFF

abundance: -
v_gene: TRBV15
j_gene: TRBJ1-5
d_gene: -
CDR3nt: TGTGCCACCAGAACCGTTAGACAGGGCAATCAGCCCCAGCATTTT
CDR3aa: CATRTVRQGNQPQHF

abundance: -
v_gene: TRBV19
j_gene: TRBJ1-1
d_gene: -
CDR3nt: TGTGCCAGTTTCCGAGGGCGCACTGAAGCTTTCTTT
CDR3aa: CASFRGRTEAFF

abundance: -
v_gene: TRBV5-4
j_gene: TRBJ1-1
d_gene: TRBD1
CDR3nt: TGTGCCAGCAGAGAGGGACAGTTGTTTACTGAAGCTTTCTTT
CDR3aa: CASREGQLFTEAFF

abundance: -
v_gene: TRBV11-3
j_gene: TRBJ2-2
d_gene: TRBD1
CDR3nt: TGTGCCAGCAGCTTGCCGGGACAGGGGGGCACCGGGGAGCTGTTTTTT
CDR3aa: CASSLPGQGGTGELFF

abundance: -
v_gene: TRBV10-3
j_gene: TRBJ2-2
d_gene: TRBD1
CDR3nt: TGTGCCATCAGTGAGTCTTCATACAGGGGTAATACCGGGGAGCTGTTTTTT
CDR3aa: CAISESSYRGNTGELFF

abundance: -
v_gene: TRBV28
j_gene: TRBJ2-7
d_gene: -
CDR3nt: TGTGCCAGCGGCCCAGGGCCCTACGAGCAGTACTTC
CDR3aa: CASGPGPYEQYF

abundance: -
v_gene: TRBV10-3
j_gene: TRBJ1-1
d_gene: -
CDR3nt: TGTGCCATCAGTGAGTCGGTGGGCGCAGCTTTCTTT
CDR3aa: CAISESVGAAFF